The T cell receptor (beta chain) under discussion was sequenced for a study of blood T cell repertoires in COVID-19. Between the trimmed V and J ends, which lost 8 bases and 9 bases, there was a span of 14 bases. The CDR3 has 12 residues. Germline V gene sequence: CDR1 SGHNT, CDR2 YENEEA. The data were produced by immunoSEQ multiplex PCR, yet TCRdb's version contains in-frame clones alone and is incomplete. The table shows a few hundred thousand clones, with about 88% occurring only once. The chain couples TRBV11-3 to TRBJ2-4, with D maybe TRBD1 (5 bases). The receptor's source is a man aged 18 to 30 with active or convalescent COVID-19. What was sequenced was peripheral blood. CDR3 region: CASLDPQGIQYF. Here the CDR3 DNA reads TGTGCCAGCTTGGACCCTCAGGGCATTCAGTACTTC.